The 26 T cell receptor beta chains presented below share a single source sample, sequenced in a study of CD8 T cells in ankylosing spondylitis. TCRdb itself ran the 5' RACE reads through MiXCR, one entry per CDR3 protein. The sample holds 250,000 to 350,000 distinct CDR3 sequences; less than 25% are singletons and the top ten take around 3.2%. The sequencing sample was made of blood, either unsorted or a sorted T cell fraction (not recorded which). The receptors shown here come from a female donor with ankylosing spondylitis or in good health (not recorded which).

This clonotype was detected a few times. The chain employs TRBV2 and TRBJ1-6, with D perhaps matching TRBD1 (6 bases). This CDR3 has 15 amino acids. CDR1 is SNHLY and CDR2 is FYNNEI in the germline V gene. V lost 5 bases and J 5 bases, leaving 13 bases between the germline ends. The CDR3 reads CASSPGGRDNSPLHF. The DNA of the CDR3 is TGTGCCAGCAGTCCTGGGGGCAGAGATAATTCACCCCTCCACTTT.

This chain connects TRBV30 to TRBJ2-5; TRBD2 aligns across 9 bases. Germline-derived CDR1 and CDR2 are GTSNPN and SVGIG (reference sequence). CDR3 length: 12 amino acids. J gave up 7 bases and V 4 bases, and 4 bases lay outside the gene matches. The CDR3 here is CAWTTSGGTQYF. The DNA for the CDR3 is TGTGCCTGGACGACTAGCGGAGGGACCCAGTACTTC.

This clonotype appeared a few times. The chain has TRBV6-1 and TRBJ1-2, with D unclear. V lost 6 bases and J lost 4, with 15 bases in between. The CDR3 loop spans 14 amino acids. Germline CDR1 reads MNHNS; CDR2 reads SASEGT. For the CDR3, the DNA is TGTGCCAGCAGAAATCGAGGGAACCCCTATGGCTACACCTTC. This sequence encodes CASRNRGNPYGYTF.

This clonotype turned up a few times. This chain uses TRBV7-2 with TRBJ2-6; D is perhaps TRBD1 (6 bases). The CDR3 runs to 17 residues. Germline V gene lookup returns CDR1 SGHTA and CDR2 FQGNSA. V was cut by 4 bases and J by 0 bases, with 13 bases left in between. The chain's CDR3 is CASSSVGGYSGANVLTF. CDR3 in DNA: TGTGCCAGCAGCTCAGTAGGGGGATACTCTGGGGCCAACGTCCTGACTTTC.

This clonotype appeared a few times. This chain's CDR3 is CASTDPGQAHNEQFF. The CDR3 DNA reads TGTGCCAGCACCGATCCGGGACAGGCCCACAATGAGCAGTTCTTC. This sequence joins TRBV7-2 and TRBJ2-1; 8 bases align to TRBD1. Germline CDR1 reads SGHTA; CDR2 reads FQGNSA. This CDR3 is built from 15 residues. Trimming took 7 bases from V and 5 from J; bases not matched to a gene: 10.

This clonotype was detected a few times. The genes are TRBV20-1 and TRBJ1-1, with unresolved D. The CDR3 runs to 13 residues. The ends were cut back, 2 bases at V and 0 bases at J, with 7 bases in the middle. Germline CDR1 is DFQATT and CDR2 is SNEGSKA (reference sequence). In DNA form, the CDR3 reads TGCAGTGCTAGAAGAGGAGTGAACACTGAAGCTTTCTTT. Residues: CSARRGVNTEAFF.

This clonotype was detected many times. This sequence joins TRBV12-3 or TRBV12-4 and TRBJ1-5; D not certain. This CDR3 is 14 amino acids long. Trimming removed 2 bases from V and 7 bases from J, with 12 bases in between. CDR3 amino acids: CASSLTQEGQPQHF. CDR3 DNA sequence: TGTGCCAGCAGTTTAACCCAGGAGGGACAGCCCCAGCATTTT.

This clonotype showed up just a few times. The chain joins TRBV20-1 to TRBJ2-5, with 8 bases aligning to TRBD2. The CDR3 spans 12 residues. The germline gives CDR1 DFQATT, CDR2 SNEGSKA (reference sequence). The junction had 5 bases not matched to a gene; V was cut back by 6 bases and J by 5 bases. CDR3 nucleotide sequence: TGCAGTGCCCTTAGCGGGACCGAGACCCAGTACTTC. Encoded protein: CSALSGTETQYF.

This clonotype came up many times. The chain recombines TRBV6-4 with TRBJ2-4; TRBD2 might be the D (6 bases). The CDR3 has 14 amino acids. CDR1 is MRHNA, CDR2 SNTAGT, per germline. Between the trimmed V and J ends, which lost 11 bases and 5 bases, there was a span of 19 bases. CDR3 loop: CAGGSGPHENIQYF. In DNA form, the CDR3 reads TGTGCCGGAGGGTCGGGCCCTCACGAAAACATTCAGTACTTC.

The gene calls are TRBV19 and TRBJ2-1, with unresolved D. The CDR3 is 11 residues long. CDR1 and CDR2 from the germline V gene are LNHDA and SQIVND (reference sequence). The V gene lost 4 bases and the J gene lost 7 bases, with 5 bases spanning the gap. CDR3 in DNA: TGTGCCAGTAGTAGTCCGAATGAGCAGTTCTTC. Protein product: CASSSPNEQFF.

This sequence joins TRBV12-3 or TRBV12-4 and TRBJ2-1; 10 bases align to TRBD2. The CDR3 contains 13 residues. J was trimmed by 12 bases and V by 6 bases; bases with no gene match: 8. CDR3 protein: CASRFSGRGGQFF. The CDR3 region has the DNA TGTGCCAGCAGATTCAGCGGGAGGGGTGGGCAGTTCTTC.

V usage is TRBV6-5 and J usage is TRBJ2-7; D not resolved. The CDR3 totals 15 residues. Per germline, CDR1 MNHEY and CDR2 SVGAGI. Trimming pared 0 bases from V and 2 bases from J, leaving 11 bases between. This chain's CDR3 is CASSYSTPQTYEQYF. Here the CDR3 DNA reads TGTGCCAGCAGTTACTCGACTCCACAGACCTACGAGCAGTACTTC.

This chain connects TRBV6-5 to TRBJ2-3; D gene ambiguous. The CDR3 is 13 amino acids. Germline V gene data show CDR1 as MNHEY and CDR2 as SVGAGI. V dropped 0 bases and J dropped 8 bases, with 9 bases sitting between them. The CDR3 nucleotides read TGTGCCAGCAGTTACTCGATAATGGGTACGCAGTATTTT. Its translation: CASSYSIMGTQYF.

The rearrangement links TRBV25-1 to TRBJ2-7; 10 bases map to TRBD1. Germline V CDR1 and CDR2: MGHDK, SYGVNS. This CDR3 has 16 amino acids. V trimming: 4 bases; J trimming: 6 bases; junction bases outside the gene matches: 12. The CDR3 reads CASSGLGQGGFSEQYF. The CDR3 DNA reads as TGTGCCAGCAGTGGGCTAGGACAGGGGGGTTTCTCCGAGCAGTACTTC.

The V gene is TRBV20-1, the J gene TRBJ1-2; 9 nucleotides match TRBD1. This CDR3 spans 16 amino acids. V gave up 1 base and J gave up 4 bases; unmatched junction bases: 10. Germline V lookup: CDR1 DFQATT, CDR2 SNEGSKA (reference sequence). CDR3 bases: TGCAGTGCTAGAGCTCCGACAGGGGGAATACTCTATGGCTACACCTTC. Translated: CSARAPTGGILYGYTF.

This clonotype was seen many times. This chain uses TRBV7-6 with TRBJ2-1; TRBD2 is a possible D gene (5 bases). CDR1 is SGHVS, CDR2 FNYEAQ, per germline. V lost 6 bases and J lost 4, with 13 bases in between. The CDR3 sequence is 14 residues long. The CDR3 nucleotides are TGTGCCAGCAGACCCATCGGGGTTTACAATGAGCAGTTCTTC. It encodes CASRPIGVYNEQFF.

This clonotype was detected only a few times. This chain links TRBV29-1 with TRBJ2-1, with 11 bases lining up with TRBD2. The junction had 17 bases not matched to a gene; V was cut back by 4 bases and J by 9 bases. CDR1 and CDR2 (germline): SQVTM, ANQGSEA. The CDR3 is made up of 17 amino acids. The CDR3 sequence is CSVGIAGGPKLGSEQFF. CDR3 DNA: TGCAGCGTTGGGATAGCGGGAGGGCCGAAGTTAGGCAGTGAGCAGTTCTTC.

The chain is built from TRBV4-3 and TRBJ1-2; 10 bases map to TRBD1. Germline assignment: CDR1 LGHNA and CDR2 YSLEER. The CDR3 runs 15 residues. The ends lost 3 bases at V and 4 bases at J; junction bases unmatched: 5. The DNA of the CDR3 is TGCGCCAGCAGCCACCGGGACAGGGGATTCTATGGCTACACCTTC. Its translation is CASSHRDRGFYGYTF.

This clonotype was seen only a few times. The chain couples TRBV7-9 to TRBJ2-1; 15 bases agree with TRBD2. V was pared by 5 bases and J by 5 bases, with 7 bases of the junction left unmatched. Germline loops: CDR1 SEHNR, CDR2 FQNEAQ (reference sequence). The CDR3 totals 17 residues. CDR3 coding DNA: TGTGCCAGCAGCCCCGGGACTAGCGGGAGGTCGAACAATGAGCAGTTCTTC. Amino acid sequence: CASSPGTSGRSNNEQFF.

This chain connects TRBV20-1 to TRBJ2-3; TRBD2 might be the D (5 bases). CDR3 length: 15 amino acids. Deletions cut 6 bases from V and 2 bases from J, with 18 bases between. Germline-derived CDR1 and CDR2 are DFQATT and SNEGSKA (reference sequence). The CDR3: CSALALGKSTDTQYF. Written as DNA, the CDR3 is TGCAGTGCGTTGGCCCTCGGGAAATCCACAGATACGCAGTATTTT.

This clonotype was observed a few times. V and J are TRBV3-1 and TRBJ2-3; 7 bases agree with TRBD2. CDR1 LGHDT and CDR2 YNNKEL come from the germline V gene (reference sequence). This CDR3 contains 15 residues. V lost 4 bases to trimming and J lost 1 base; unmatched junction nucleotides: 5. In nucleotides, the CDR3 is TGTGCCAGCAGCCCGACTAGCAGCCGCACAGATACGCAGTATTTT. Protein product: CASSPTSSRTDTQYF.

This clonotype turned up a few times. This chain joins TRBV20-1 and TRBJ1-5; D remains ambiguous. The CDR3 has 14 amino acids. Germline loops: CDR1 DFQATT, CDR2 SNEGSKA (reference sequence). Trimming cost V 3 bases and J 4 bases, with 13 bases left between them. The chain's CDR3 is CSASPGFPNQPQHF. The CDR3 DNA sequence: TGCAGTGCTAGCCCGGGTTTTCCGAATCAGCCCCAGCATTTT.

The chain links TRBV20-1 to TRBJ1-5; D is unclear. This CDR3 has 13 amino acids. Germline V lookup: CDR1 DFQATT, CDR2 SNEGSKA (reference sequence). The V end was cut by 4 bases, the J end by 7 bases, with 14 bases between. CDR3 in amino acids: CSAKAEVQQPQHF. The CDR3 region has the DNA TGCAGTGCTAAGGCCGAAGTGCAACAGCCCCAGCATTTT.

This clonotype was detected only a few times. This chain joins TRBV12-3 or TRBV12-4 and TRBJ1-2; weak D call: TRBD1 (5 bases). Between the trimmed V and J ends, which lost 9 bases and 6 bases, there was a span of 11 bases. This CDR3 comprises 11 residues. CDR3 loop: CASRGLDGYTF. For the CDR3, the DNA is TGTGCCAGTAGGGGACTGGATGGCTACACCTTC.

This clonotype was observed a handful of times. The J gene is TRBJ1-2, the V gene TRBV2, with no clear D. The CDR3 has 13 residues. Germline loops: CDR1 SNHLY, CDR2 FYNNEI. With 2 bases removed from V and 8 bases from J, the gap between germline ends came to 12 bases. The CDR3 nucleotides read TGTGCCAGCAGTGAATCGGGGATGGGCGGCTACACCTTC. This codes for CASSESGMGGYTF.

Here the CDR3 reads CASSQGSGAYNEQFF. In DNA, the CDR3 is TGCGCCAGCAGCCAAGGGAGCGGAGCTTACAATGAGCAGTTCTTC. The J gene is TRBJ2-1, the V gene TRBV4-3; D is possibly TRBD2 (5 bases). V gave up 1 base and J gave up 4 bases, with 11 bases separating them. The CDR3 has 15 residues. Germline CDR1 LGHNA, CDR2 YSLEER.